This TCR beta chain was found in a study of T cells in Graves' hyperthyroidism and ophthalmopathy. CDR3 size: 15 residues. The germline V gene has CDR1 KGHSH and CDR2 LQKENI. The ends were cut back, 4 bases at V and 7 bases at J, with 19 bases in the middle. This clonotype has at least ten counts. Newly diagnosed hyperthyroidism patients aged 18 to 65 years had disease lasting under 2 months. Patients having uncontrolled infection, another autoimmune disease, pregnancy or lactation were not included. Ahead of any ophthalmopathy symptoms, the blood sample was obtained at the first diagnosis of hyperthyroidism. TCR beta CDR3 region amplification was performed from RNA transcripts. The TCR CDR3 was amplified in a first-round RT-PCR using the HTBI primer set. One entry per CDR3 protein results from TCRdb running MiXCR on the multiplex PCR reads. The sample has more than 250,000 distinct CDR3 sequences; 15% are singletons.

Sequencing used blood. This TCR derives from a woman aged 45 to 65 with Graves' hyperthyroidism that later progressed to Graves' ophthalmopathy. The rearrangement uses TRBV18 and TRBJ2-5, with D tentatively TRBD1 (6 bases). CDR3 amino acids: CASSRLQGRDGTQYF. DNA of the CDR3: TGTGCCAGCTCACGCCTACAGGGCCGGGATGGGACCCAGTACTTC.